This is a list of T cell receptor beta chains from one sample in a study of T-cell memory formation after mild COVID-19. TCRdb passed the 5' RACE reads through MiXCR, listing each CDR3 protein once. Among about 14,000 distinct CDR3 sequences, about 21% were seen once, and the ten largest hold 45% to 50%. Sequenced sample: PBMCs or a T cell subset sorted from them (not recorded which). The receptors shown here come from an adult woman who had mild COVID-19 (a few samples of this study predate the infection). Cell type and time point are not known. Both conserved end residues are part of each CDR3. Each record gives: D gene, CDR3 length, V gene, clone size, J gene, CDR3 DNA, CDR3 protein. A D gene is named only where the DNA matches it firmly. The listing skips clone size in some rows; elsewhere it reads once, few, many or a size class.

D gene: TRBD1
CDR3 length: 11
V gene: TRBV5-4
clone size: many
J gene: TRBJ1-1
CDR3 DNA: TGTGCCCCCGGGACAGGGGCTGAAGCTTTCTTT
CDR3 protein: CAPGTGAEAFF

D gene: TRBD1
CDR3 length: 16
V gene: TRBV4-1
clone size: many
J gene: TRBJ1-2
CDR3 DNA: TGCGCCAGCAGCCCGCAATCAATCGGGACAGACTATGGCTACACCTTC
CDR3 protein: CASSPQSIGTDYGYTF

D gene: -
CDR3 length: 16
V gene: TRBV7-8
clone size: many
J gene: TRBJ2-1
CDR3 DNA: TGTGCCAGCAGCTTAAAGGAGTCAGGACCCTACAATGAGCAGTTCTTC
CDR3 protein: CASSLKESGPYNEQFF

D gene: -
CDR3 length: 13
V gene: TRBV7-9
clone size: many
J gene: TRBJ1-1
CDR3 DNA: TGTGCCAGCAGCTCCCTAGGGAACACTGAAGCTTTCTTT
CDR3 protein: CASSSLGNTEAFF

D gene: -
CDR3 length: 13
V gene: TRBV27
clone size: many
J gene: TRBJ1-6
CDR3 DNA: TGTGCCAGCAGTTTTCTTGAAAATTCACCCCTCCACTTT
CDR3 protein: CASSFLENSPLHF

D gene: TRBD1
CDR3 length: 13
V gene: TRBV3-1
clone size: -
J gene: TRBJ1-1
CDR3 DNA: TGTGCCAGCAGCCACGACCGACAGGGTAAAGCTTTCTTT
CDR3 protein: CASSHDRQGKAFF

D gene: -
CDR3 length: 15
V gene: TRBV5-1
clone size: many
J gene: TRBJ2-3
CDR3 DNA: TGCGCCAGCAGCTTGTGGGGGGAGCGCACAGATACGCAGTATTTT
CDR3 protein: CASSLWGERTDTQYF

D gene: -
CDR3 length: 10
V gene: TRBV20-1
clone size: -
J gene: TRBJ2-5
CDR3 DNA: TGCAGTGCTAGGCGGGAGACCCAGTACTTC
CDR3 protein: CSARRETQYF

D gene: TRBD1
CDR3 length: 14
V gene: TRBV29-1
clone size: -
J gene: TRBJ2-3
CDR3 DNA: TGCAGCGTTGTCCCAGGGGGCGCGTCAGATACGCAGTATTTT
CDR3 protein: CSVVPGGASDTQYF

D gene: -
CDR3 length: 15
V gene: TRBV24-1
clone size: -
J gene: TRBJ2-2
CDR3 DNA: TGTGCCACCAGTCGCTCACAGGGGAGGGCCGGGGAGCTGTTTTTT
CDR3 protein: CATSRSQGRAGELFF

D gene: -
CDR3 length: 15
V gene: TRBV5-5
clone size: many
J gene: TRBJ2-7
CDR3 DNA: TGTGCCAGCAGCTTAGGCAGGGACCTAACGGACGAGCAGTACTTC
CDR3 protein: CASSLGRDLTDEQYF

D gene: -
CDR3 length: 12
V gene: TRBV3-1
clone size: -
J gene: TRBJ2-3
CDR3 DNA: TGTGCCAGCAGCCACCGATGGGATACGCAGTATTTT
CDR3 protein: CASSHRWDTQYF

D gene: -
CDR3 length: 15
V gene: TRBV5-1
clone size: many
J gene: TRBJ1-2
CDR3 DNA: TGCGCCAGCAGCGGCAGGGCAGGTCCTAACTATGGCTACACCTTC
CDR3 protein: CASSGRAGPNYGYTF

D gene: -
CDR3 length: 11
V gene: TRBV20-1
clone size: many
J gene: TRBJ2-7
CDR3 DNA: TGCAGTGCTAGAGCGCCGCCTGAGCAGTACTTC
CDR3 protein: CSARAPPEQYF

D gene: TRBD1
CDR3 length: 14
V gene: TRBV15
clone size: many
J gene: TRBJ2-7
CDR3 DNA: TGTGCCACCAGCCTTGACAGGGGACCCTACGAGCAGTACTTC
CDR3 protein: CATSLDRGPYEQYF

D gene: -
CDR3 length: 11
V gene: TRBV19
clone size: many
J gene: TRBJ2-1
CDR3 DNA: TGTGCCAGTATACTAGGCAATGAGCAGTTCTTC
CDR3 protein: CASILGNEQFF

D gene: -
CDR3 length: 14
V gene: TRBV7-2
clone size: many
J gene: TRBJ2-5
CDR3 DNA: TGTGCCAGCAGCTTAGCGTGGGGCAGGGCGCCTCTGGAGTTC
CDR3 protein: CASSLAWGRAPLEF

D gene: -
CDR3 length: 15
V gene: TRBV9
clone size: -
J gene: TRBJ1-5
CDR3 DNA: TGTGCCAGCAGCAAGGGGGTGGGACTGGGGCAGCCCCAGCATTTT
CDR3 protein: CASSKGVGLGQPQHF

D gene: -
CDR3 length: 18
V gene: TRBV6-2/TRBV6-3
clone size: -
J gene: TRBJ1-6
CDR3 DNA: TGTGCCAGCAGTTACTCGTCGCCGGGACGGGGAGATAATTCACCCCTCCACTTT
CDR3 protein: CASSYSSPGRGDNSPLHF

D gene: TRBD1
CDR3 length: 13
V gene: TRBV19
clone size: many
J gene: TRBJ1-1
CDR3 DNA: TGTGCCAGTAGTACTAGGGGACAGGGGAGAGCTTTCTTT
CDR3 protein: CASSTRGQGRAFF

D gene: -
CDR3 length: 15
V gene: TRBV9
clone size: many
J gene: TRBJ2-3
CDR3 DNA: TGTGCCAGCAGCGTAGGAGGGAGCGGCACAGATACGCAGTATTTT
CDR3 protein: CASSVGGSGTDTQYF

D gene: -
CDR3 length: 11
V gene: TRBV30
clone size: many
J gene: TRBJ1-3
CDR3 DNA: TGTGCCTGGACTATGGGAAACACCATATATTTT
CDR3 protein: CAWTMGNTIYF

D gene: -
CDR3 length: 10
V gene: TRBV10-3
clone size: -
J gene: TRBJ2-7
CDR3 DNA: TGTGCCACAGGGCCAGGGCTCGAGGACTTC
CDR3 protein: CATGPGLEDF

D gene: -
CDR3 length: 13
V gene: TRBV11-1
clone size: many
J gene: TRBJ2-1
CDR3 DNA: TGTGCCAGCAGCTCGGATAACAGAAACCAGGCGTTCTTC
CDR3 protein: CASSSDNRNQAFF

D gene: -
CDR3 length: 14
V gene: TRBV12-3/TRBV12-4
clone size: -
J gene: TRBJ2-7
CDR3 DNA: TGTGCCAGCAGTTTACCGGGCCCTGCTTACGAGCAGTACTTC
CDR3 protein: CASSLPGPAYEQYF